This entry concerns a single TCR beta chain. Its target is not known. This record comes from a study of identical twins. Findings of the study overall: Out-of-frame alpha sequences common to twins exhibited a surplus of low generation probability. Cross-sectional statistical analysis was relied on for the conclusions, without the same donors being followed.

V shed 0 bases, J shed 2 bases, and the junction held 4 bases outside the gene matches. Germline loops: CDR1 LGHDT, CDR2 YNNKEL (reference sequence). This CDR3 has 17 amino acids. Using its own MiXCR run on the 5' RACE reads, TCRdb lists one record per CDR3 protein. The sample yields fewer than 650,000 distinct CDR3 sequences, 9.6% seen once. These same data were also listed under a study on yellow fever vaccine responses in identical twins.

Source material: PBMCs. This TCR was sampled from a woman aged 18-29 years in good health. The genes are TRBV3-1 and TRBJ2-1; 10 nucleotides match TRBD2. The CDR3 protein is CASSQELAGGPYNEQFF. The DNA of the CDR3 is TGTGCCAGCAGCCAAGAGTTAGCGGGGGGCCCCTACAATGAGCAGTTCTTC.